The clone carrying this TCR beta chain was seen a handful of times. Its cognate antigen is unknown. Each CDR3 protein gets one entry after TCRdb re-called the 5' RACE reads with MiXCR. The data hold about 94,000 distinct CDR3 sequences, with roughly an eighth observed a single time. The data were taken from a study of early T cells in non-severe SARS-CoV-2 infection. Study-level background: Chains were not paired, and sequencing was done on bulk RNA from unsorted whole blood. The study's findings and limits: The matching step, a VDJdb search, favored anti-spike CD8 responses and missed private and CD4 specificities.

This CDR3 has 17 amino acids. Germline-derived CDR1 and CDR2 are MNHEY and SVGAGI. Trimming removed 5 bases from V and 3 bases from J, with 20 bases in between. Material for sequencing was whole blood. The chain carries TRBV6-5 and TRBJ1-5; D is possibly TRBD1 (6 bases). This receptor was obtained from an adult who was a healthcare worker with PCR-confirmed SARS-CoV-2 infection or an uninfected control (not recorded which). The CDR3 region is CASSPQKQGEDNQPQHF. In DNA, the CDR3 is TGTGCCAGCAGTCCCCAAAAACAGGGCGAGGACAATCAGCCCCAGCATTTT.